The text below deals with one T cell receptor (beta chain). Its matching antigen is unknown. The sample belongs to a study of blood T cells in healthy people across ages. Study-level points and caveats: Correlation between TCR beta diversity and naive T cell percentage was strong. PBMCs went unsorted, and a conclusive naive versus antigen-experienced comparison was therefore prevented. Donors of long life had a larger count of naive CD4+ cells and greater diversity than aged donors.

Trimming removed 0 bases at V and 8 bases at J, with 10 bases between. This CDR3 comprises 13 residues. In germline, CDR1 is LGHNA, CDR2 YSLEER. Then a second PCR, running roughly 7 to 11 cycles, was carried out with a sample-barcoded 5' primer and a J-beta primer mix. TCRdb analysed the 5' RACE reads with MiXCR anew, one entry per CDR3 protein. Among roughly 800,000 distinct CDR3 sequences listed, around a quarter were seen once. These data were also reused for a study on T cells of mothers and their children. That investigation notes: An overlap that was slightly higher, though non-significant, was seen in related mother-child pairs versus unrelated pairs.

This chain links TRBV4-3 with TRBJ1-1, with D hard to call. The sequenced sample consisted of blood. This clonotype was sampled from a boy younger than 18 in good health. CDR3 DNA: TGCGCCAGCAGCCAAGATCATTCCAGGGAAGCTTTCTTT. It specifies CASSQDHSREAFF.